This T cell receptor beta chain was identified during a study of brain T cells in children with intractable seizures. Study results and limitations: Absence of clones before surgery may stem from lower sequencing depth.

The protocol was immunoSEQ multiplex PCR, while the TCRdb copy is restricted to in-frame clones and leaves out a portion. The sample shows 300,000 to 400,000 clones, 93% of them seen only once. This clone was observed a few times. Its specificity is unknown. Time point: blood from clinic visit 5 months post-surgery; TSC patient then seizure free. Before surgery, patients took at least one anti-epileptic drug. CDR1 and CDR2 from the germline V gene are MNHEY and SMNVEV (reference sequence). The CDR3 sequence is 16 residues long. J gave up 1 base and V 5 bases, and 6 bases lay outside the gene matches. The chain employs TRBV27 and TRBJ1-5; 9 bases line up with TRBD1. The receptor was isolated from a boy in the first two years of life with tuberous sclerosis and intractable seizures. Sample: peripheral blood, taken 5 to 6 months after surgery. CDR3 in DNA: TGTGCCAGCAGTCGAGGGACAGGGATAAGCAATCAGCCCCAGCATTTT. It encodes CASSRGTGISNQPQHF.